These 2 T cell receptor beta chains share one sample of origin, sequenced in a study of blood T cells in healthy people across ages. Then a second PCR, running about 7 to 11 cycles, was carried out with a sample-barcoded 5' primer and a J-beta primer mix. TCRdb re-called the 5' RACE reads through MiXCR, storing one row per CDR3 protein. The sample holds hundreds of thousands of distinct CDR3 sequences, around a fifth seen once. Input material: blood. These receptors all come from a man aged 65-85 years in good health.

This chain connects TRBV6-5 to TRBJ2-3; D is uncertain. CDR3 size: 14 residues. CDR1 is MNHEY, CDR2 SVGAGI, per germline. V dropped 2 bases and J dropped 2 bases, with 8 bases sitting between them. CDR3: CASSYDWLTDTQYF. DNA of the CDR3: TGTGCCAGCAGTTACGATTGGCTCACAGATACGCAGTATTTT.

The genes are TRBV5-6 and TRBJ2-3, with D possibly matching TRBD2 (6 bases). Germline-derived CDR1 and CDR2 are SGHDT and YYEEEE. The CDR3 runs to 16 residues. V lost 4 bases to trimming and J lost 4 bases, with 19 bases between them. CDR3 residues: CASSAGTLRRPDTQYF. The CDR3 nucleotides read TGTGCCAGCAGCGCGGGGACCCTAAGACGACCAGATACGCAGTATTTT.